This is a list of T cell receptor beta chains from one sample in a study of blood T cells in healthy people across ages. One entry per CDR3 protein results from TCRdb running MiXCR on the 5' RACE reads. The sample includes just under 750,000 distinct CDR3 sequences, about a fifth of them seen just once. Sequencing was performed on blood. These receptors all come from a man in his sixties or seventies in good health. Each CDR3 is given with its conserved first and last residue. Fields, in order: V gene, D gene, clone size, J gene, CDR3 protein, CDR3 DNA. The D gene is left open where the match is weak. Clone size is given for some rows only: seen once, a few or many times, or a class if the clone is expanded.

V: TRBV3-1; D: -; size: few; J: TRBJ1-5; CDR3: CASSQDRVVSQPQHF; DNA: TGTGCCAGCAGCCAAGATCGGGTGGTATCCCAGCCCCAGCATTTT
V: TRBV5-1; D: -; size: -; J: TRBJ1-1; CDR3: CASSIAGAGADTEAFF; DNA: TGCGCCAGCAGCATTGCGGGAGCAGGGGCGGACACTGAAGCTTTCTTT
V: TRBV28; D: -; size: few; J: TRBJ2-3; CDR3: CASSLFPEDTTDTQYF; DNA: TGTGCCAGCAGTTTATTCCCCGAGGATACCACAGATACGCAGTATTTT
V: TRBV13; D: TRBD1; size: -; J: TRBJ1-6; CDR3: CASSLERGLDSPLHF; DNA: TGTGCCAGCAGCTTAGAGAGGGGGCTAGATTCACCCCTCCACTTT
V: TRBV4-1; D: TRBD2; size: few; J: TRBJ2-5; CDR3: CASSQDGAGQETQYF; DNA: TGCGCCAGCAGCCAAGATGGAGCGGGACAAGAGACCCAGTACTTC
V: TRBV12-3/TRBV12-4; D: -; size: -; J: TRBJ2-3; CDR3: CASSLPGKGPDTQYF; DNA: TGTGCCAGCAGCCTCCCGGGAAAGGGGCCCGATACGCAGTATTTT
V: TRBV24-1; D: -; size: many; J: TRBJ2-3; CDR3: CATSDYLGGGTDTQYF; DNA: TGTGCCACCAGTGATTATCTGGGCGGAGGCACAGATACGCAGTATTTT
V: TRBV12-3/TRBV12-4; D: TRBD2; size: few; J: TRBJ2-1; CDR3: CASKVTAGLNNEQFF; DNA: TGTGCCAGCAAGGTCACAGCGGGGTTGAACAATGAGCAGTTCTTC
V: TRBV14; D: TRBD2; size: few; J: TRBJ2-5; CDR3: CASSQIGTRQETQYF; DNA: TGTGCCAGCAGCCAAATCGGGACTAGACAAGAGACCCAGTACTTC
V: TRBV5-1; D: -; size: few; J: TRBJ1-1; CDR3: CASSGDPGSNTEAFF; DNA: TGCGCCAGCAGCGGAGACCCCGGGTCGAACACTGAAGCTTTCTTT
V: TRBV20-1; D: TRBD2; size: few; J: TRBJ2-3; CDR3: CSAPEPSGITDTQYF; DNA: TGCAGTGCTCCAGAGCCTAGCGGGATCACAGATACGCAGTATTTT
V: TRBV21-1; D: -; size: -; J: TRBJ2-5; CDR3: CASSASRDRVEETQYF; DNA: TGTGCCAGCAGCGCCTCCCGGGACAGGGTTGAGGAGACCCAGTACTTC
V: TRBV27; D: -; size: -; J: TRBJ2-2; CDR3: CASRKGLATLNTGELFF; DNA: TGTGCCAGCAGAAAGGGCCTCGCGACTTTGAACACCGGGGAGCTGTTTTTT
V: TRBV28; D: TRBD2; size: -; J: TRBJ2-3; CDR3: CASSLSAGGSDTQYF; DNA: TGTGCCAGCAGTTTATCCGCGGGGGGGTCAGATACGCAGTATTTT
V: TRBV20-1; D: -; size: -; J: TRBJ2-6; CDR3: CSASFISGANVLTF; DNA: TGCAGTGCTAGTTTTATATCTGGGGCCAACGTCCTGACTTTC
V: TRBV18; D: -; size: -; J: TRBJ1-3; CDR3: CASSPPRGFGNTIYF; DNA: TGTGCCAGCTCACCCCCGAGGGGTTTCGGAAACACCATATATTTT
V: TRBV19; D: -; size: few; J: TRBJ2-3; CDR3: CATGEYTDTQYF; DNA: TGTGCCACGGGGGAGTACACAGATACGCAGTATTTT
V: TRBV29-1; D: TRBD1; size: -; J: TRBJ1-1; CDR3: CSVESLTGIEAFF; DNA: TGCAGCGTTGAATCCTTGACAGGGATCGAAGCTTTCTTT
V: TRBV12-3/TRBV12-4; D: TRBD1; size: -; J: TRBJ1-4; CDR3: CASRATGGFEKLFF; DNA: TGTGCCAGCAGAGCTACAGGGGGCTTTGAAAAACTGTTTTTT
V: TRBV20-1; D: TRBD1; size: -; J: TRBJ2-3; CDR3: CSANRDRVDTQYF; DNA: TGCAGTGCTAACAGGGACAGGGTAGATACGCAGTATTTT
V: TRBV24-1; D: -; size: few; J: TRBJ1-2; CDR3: CATSRGGYTF; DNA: TGTGCCACCAGTAGGGGAGGCTACACCTTC
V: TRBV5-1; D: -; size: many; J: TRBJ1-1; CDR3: CASSLVAGTSNTEAFF; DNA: TGCGCCAGCAGCTTGGTTGCGGGGACCTCGAACACTGAAGCTTTCTTT
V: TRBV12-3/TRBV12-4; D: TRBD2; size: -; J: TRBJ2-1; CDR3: CASRTSGGPQQFF; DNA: TGTGCCAGCAGAACTAGCGGGGGGCCCCAGCAGTTCTTC
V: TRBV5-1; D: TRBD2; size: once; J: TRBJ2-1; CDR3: CASSPPSGLSYNEQFF; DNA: TGCGCCAGCAGCCCCCCTAGCGGCCTTTCCTACAATGAGCAGTTCTTC
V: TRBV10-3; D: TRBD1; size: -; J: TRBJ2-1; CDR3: CAITGQGRGEQFF; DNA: TGTGCCATCACGGGACAGGGGAGAGGTGAGCAGTTCTTC
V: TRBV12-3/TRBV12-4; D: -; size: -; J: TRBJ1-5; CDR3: CASRRPGVGNQPQHF; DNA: TGTGCCAGCAGACGACCAGGGGTCGGCAATCAGCCCCAGCATTTT
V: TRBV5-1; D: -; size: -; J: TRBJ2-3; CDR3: CASSLPQEITPEGDTQYF; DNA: TGCGCCAGCAGCTTGCCCCAAGAGATTACCCCAGAGGGAGATACGCAGTATTTT